Shown below are 32 T cell receptor beta chains from a single sample sequenced in a study of shared clonotypes between healthy human individuals. TCRdb's table, derived via immunoSEQ multiplex PCR, lists solely in-frame clones and lacks some. The sample records around 2.1 million clones, 95% being singletons. Sequenced: naive CD4+ T cells sorted from blood. The subset is: CD45RA+ positively selected. These TCRs come from a man aged 18 to 29 in good health.

The chain couples TRBV5-1 to TRBJ1-4; D unclear. V was pared by 4 bases and J by 8 bases, with 15 bases between. The CDR3 is 14 amino acids. Germline CDR1 is SGHRS and CDR2 is YFSETQ. The CDR3 region is CASSIAGSDEKLFF. DNA for the CDR3: TGCGCCAGCAGCATAGCGGGGTCTGACGAAAAACTGTTTTTT.

The chain employs TRBV25-1 and TRBJ2-5; tentatively, D is TRBD1 (5 bases). V lost 8 bases, J lost 5 bases, and 9 bases lay in between. The CDR3 has 11 residues. Germline assignment: CDR1 MGHDK and CDR2 SYGVNS. The CDR3 loop reads CASLKGETQYF. As DNA, the CDR3 is TGTGCCAGCTTGAAGGGGGAGACCCAGTACTTC.

The rearrangement uses TRBV28 and TRBJ1-6; no definite D call. Germline CDR1 MDHEN, CDR2 SYDVKM. The V and J ends lost 8 bases and 0 bases respectively, with 11 bases between them. The CDR3 covers 15 residues. In DNA form, the CDR3 reads TGTGCCAGCCGGGTGGGGAGCTCCTATAATTCACCCCTCCACTTT. Its translation is CASRVGSSYNSPLHF.

This chain joins TRBV25-1 and TRBJ2-7; TRBD1 aligns across 12 bases. V dropped 4 bases and J dropped 4; count of bases not matched to a gene: 8. Looked up from germline, CDR1 is MGHDK and CDR2 is SYGVNS. The CDR3 is made up of 16 amino acids. This CDR3 reads CASSARDRGQGYEQYF. The CDR3 DNA is TGTGCCAGCAGTGCTCGGGACAGGGGGCAGGGGTACGAGCAGTACTTC.

J is TRBJ1-1 and V is TRBV6-4; 7 nucleotides line up with TRBD1. This CDR3 contains 11 residues. CDR1 and CDR2 from the germline V gene are MRHNA and SNTAGT. With V trimmed by 3 bases and J by 11 bases, 3 bases remained unmatched. The CDR3 DNA reads as TGTGCCAGCAGTGATACAGGGGTGGCTTTCTTT. Translating it yields CASSDTGVAFF.

The chain carries TRBV6-1 and TRBJ1-5; the match to TRBD1 covers 7 bases. Trimming cost V 3 bases and J 4 bases; bases outside gene matches: 6. Germline lookup yields CDR1 MNHNS and CDR2 SASEGT. The CDR3 consists of 15 residues. This chain's CDR3 is CASSDNRGLNQPQHF. The CDR3 region has the DNA TGTGCCAGCAGTGATAACAGGGGACTAAATCAGCCCCAGCATTTT.

The chain recombines TRBV6-4 with TRBJ2-3; no reliable D call. This CDR3 spans 13 amino acids. V lost 4 bases to trimming and J lost 4 bases, with 9 bases between them. The germline gives CDR1 MRHNA, CDR2 SNTAGT. CDR3 amino acids: CASSVQTADTQYF. CDR3 nucleotide sequence: TGTGCCAGCAGTGTACAGACGGCAGATACGCAGTATTTT.

The V call is TRBV27, the J call TRBJ2-1; 7 bases are a match to TRBD1. Germline V lookup: CDR1 MNHEY, CDR2 SMNVEV (reference sequence). After removal of 3 bases from V and 4 bases from J, the junction contained 15 bases not matched to a gene. This CDR3 region has 18 residues. CDR3 residues: CASSLGIRRQGQYNEQFF. The CDR3 nucleotides are TGTGCCAGCAGTTTGGGTATAAGAAGACAGGGACAGTACAATGAGCAGTTCTTC.

The chain recombines TRBV27 with TRBJ1-6; D call uncertain. Per the germline V gene, CDR1 is MNHEY and CDR2 is SMNVEV (reference sequence). The CDR3 has 17 amino acids. The V end was cut by 0 bases, the J end by 5 bases, with 14 bases between. For the CDR3, the DNA is TGTGCCAGCAGTTTATCGGAAAGGATGCTCCATAATTCACCCCTCCACTTT. Translation: CASSLSERMLHNSPLHF.

The chain recombines TRBV2 with TRBJ2-5; TRBD2 might be the D (6 bases). CDR3 length: 13 residues. The germline V gene encodes CDR1 SNHLY and CDR2 FYNNEI. V lost 3 bases and J 6 bases, leaving 11 bases between the germline ends. For the CDR3, the DNA is TGTGCCAGCAGTGAGGGCGGGAAAAAGACCCAGTACTTC. This sequence encodes CASSEGGKKTQYF.

The J gene is TRBJ2-1, the V gene TRBV7-9; D ambiguous. V lost 0 bases and J 5 bases, leaving 14 bases between the germline ends. CDR1 SEHNR and CDR2 FQNEAQ come from the germline V gene (reference sequence). The CDR3 totals 16 residues. CDR3: CASSLAVSLTDNEQFF. The DNA of the CDR3 is TGTGCCAGCAGCTTAGCCGTGTCACTTACCGACAATGAGCAGTTCTTC.

Turning to this clone: The sample holds other DNA sequences that translate to the same CDR3. The rearrangement uses TRBV19 and TRBJ1-4; 7 bases are a match to TRBD1. Germline trimming cut 3 bases from V and 5 bases from J; bases unmatched to any gene: 3. This CDR3 region has 14 residues. Germline V gene data show CDR1 as LNHDA and CDR2 as SQIVND (reference sequence). The CDR3 nucleotides are TGTGCCAGTAGTATTCAGGGGGGAAATGAAAAACTGTTTTTT. Amino acids: CASSIQGGNEKLFF.

V gene TRBV5-4 combines with J gene TRBJ2-1, with 8 nucleotides matching TRBD1. From germline, CDR1 is SGHNT and CDR2 YYREEE (reference sequence). This CDR3 has 15 amino acids. V lost 4 bases and J lost 2; bases outside the gene matches: 5. The CDR3 region is CASSPDRGTYNEQFF. DNA of the CDR3: TGTGCCAGCAGCCCCGACAGGGGTACCTACAATGAGCAGTTCTTC.

The rearrangement links TRBV12-5 to TRBJ1-6; TRBD1 is a possible D gene (6 bases). Trimming stripped 1 base from V and 7 bases from J, with 11 bases between. Germline-derived CDR1 and CDR2 are LGHNT and FRNRAP. The CDR3 has 15 residues. CDR3 coding DNA: TGTGCTAGTGGTTTGGGTGGGGGGCCCAATTCACCCCTCCACTTT. This gives the protein CASGLGGGPNSPLHF.

The sample holds a few counts of this clone. The gene calls are TRBV6-6 and TRBJ2-5, with 9 bases that match TRBD2. V was clipped by 5 bases and J by 5 bases; unmatched bases: 12. Germline CDR1 MNHNY, CDR2 SVGAGI (reference sequence). This CDR3 has 16 residues. The CDR3 reads CASSPPKAGGSETQYF. DNA for the CDR3: TGTGCCAGCAGTCCCCCAAAGGCGGGGGGGAGTGAGACCCAGTACTTC.

The V and J genes are TRBV2 and TRBJ2-3; 7 nucleotides agree with TRBD2. There are 14 residues in the CDR3. V was pared by 4 bases and J by 4 bases, with 5 bases of the junction left unmatched. The germline gives CDR1 SNHLY, CDR2 FYNNEI. In nucleotides, the CDR3 is TGTGCCAGCAGTGTCATACTAGCGTCAGATACGCAGTATTTT. The encoded protein is CASSVILASDTQYF.

DNA for the CDR3: TGTGCCAGCAGCGTAGGGGCTTCGGGGGGGCGCAGCACCGGGGAGCTGTTTTTT. Its translation: CASSVGASGGRSTGELFF. The chain joins TRBV9 to TRBJ2-2, with 8 bases lining up with TRBD2. The CDR3 is 18 amino acids. With 0 bases clipped from V and 4 bases from J, the junction kept 11 bases outside the gene matches. The germline gives CDR1 SGDLS, CDR2 YYNGEE.

This chain connects TRBV6-5 to TRBJ2-3; tentatively, D is TRBD2 (5 bases). CDR1 MNHEY and CDR2 SVGAGI come from the germline V gene. The CDR3 spans 15 residues. The V and J ends lost 0 bases and 6 bases respectively, with 13 bases between them. The CDR3 sequence: CASSYSFSGVDTQYF. CDR3 nucleotide sequence: TGTGCCAGCAGTTACTCGTTCAGCGGTGTGGATACGCAGTATTTT.

This clone was counted once. As DNA, the CDR3 is TGTGCCATCAGGCCGGGACATAACTCCGAGCAGTACTTC. Protein: CAIRPGHNSEQYF. V and J are TRBV10-3 and TRBJ2-7, with a tentative D call TRBD1 (6 bases). V lost 6 bases and J lost 6, with 15 bases in between. Germline-derived CDR1 and CDR2 are ENHRY and SYGVKD. There are 13 residues in the CDR3.

The chain links TRBV5-1 to TRBJ2-5; D might be TRBD2 (6 bases). The CDR3 has 13 residues. CDR1 and CDR2 (germline): SGHRS, YFSETQ. V dropped 3 bases and J dropped 5 bases, with 11 bases sitting between them. The CDR3 region has the DNA TGCGCCAGCAGCTCGGGGGTATTCGAGACCCAGTACTTC. It specifies CASSSGVFETQYF.

A few counts support this clone. V usage is TRBV9 and J usage is TRBJ1-6; D is ambiguous. The V end was cut by 0 bases, the J end by 7 bases, with 8 bases between. From germline, CDR1 is SGDLS and CDR2 YYNGEE. This CDR3 is 14 amino acids long. CDR3 nucleotides: TGTGCCAGCAGCGTAGGTGCAGGAAATTCACCCCTCCACTTT. Translated, it gives CASSVGAGNSPLHF.

This rearrangement joins TRBV19 to TRBJ2-2, with D maybe TRBD1 (6 bases). The germline V gene has CDR1 LNHDA and CDR2 SQIVND (reference sequence). Trimming took 4 bases from V and 3 from J, leaving 18 bases between them. The CDR3 has 17 amino acids. The CDR3 region is CASSTPPSRGYTGELFF. Here the CDR3 DNA reads TGTGCCAGTAGTACCCCACCCTCCAGGGGATACACCGGGGAGCTGTTTTTT.

The J gene is TRBJ2-3, the V gene TRBV10-2; TRBD1 aligns across 8 bases. CDR3 size: 15 residues. J lost 2 bases, V lost 6 bases, and 7 bases had no gene match. The germline V gene encodes CDR1 WSHSY and CDR2 SAAADI. For the CDR3, the DNA is TGCGCCAGCAGACACGGACAGGGAAACACAGATACGCAGTATTTT. It is translated as CASRHGQGNTDTQYF.

The chain uses TRBV6-1 and TRBJ2-7, with D possibly TRBD1 on 5 matching bases. The germline V gene has CDR1 MNHNS and CDR2 SASEGT. V was clipped by 6 bases and J by 3 bases, with 18 bases between them. The CDR3 runs to 15 residues. CDR3 DNA: TGTGCCAGCAGGGGTGGACAAGGTCGAAACTACGAGCAGTACTTC. Protein product: CASRGGQGRNYEQYF.

The chain carries TRBV5-1 and TRBJ1-2; TRBD1 agrees at 9 bases. CDR3 size: 15 residues. V dropped 4 bases and J dropped 3; count of bases not matched to a gene: 7. CDR1 is SGHRS, CDR2 YFSETQ, per germline. The CDR3: CASSNMTGGYYGYTF. The CDR3, as DNA: TGCGCCAGCAGCAATATGACAGGGGGGTACTATGGCTACACCTTC.

The V gene is TRBV1, the J gene TRBJ2-3; no check of the table's D call, TRBD2, against the DNA was made. TRBV1 is tagged as a pseudogene. This CDR3 contains 17 residues. The CDR3 is CTSSQDPTSGSADTQYF. The CDR3 DNA reads TGCACCAGCAGCCAAGACCCCACTAGCGGGAGCGCAGATACGCAGTATTTT.

Notes on this clone: This specimen includes other DNA sequences encoding the same CDR3. This rearrangement joins TRBV6-5 to TRBJ2-7, with 7 bases lining up with TRBD1. Per germline, CDR1 MNHEY and CDR2 SVGAGI. The length of the CDR3 is 12 residues. V trimming: 6 bases; J trimming: 6 bases; junction bases outside the gene matches: 5. CDR3 residues: CASSRDRREQYF. The CDR3 region has the DNA TGTGCCAGCAGCCGGGACAGACGCGAGCAGTACTTC.

The genes are TRBV27 and TRBJ1-1, with D perhaps matching TRBD1 (6 bases). This CDR3 has 17 amino acids. Germline CDR1 MNHEY, CDR2 SMNVEV (reference sequence). Trimming cost V 4 bases and J 4 bases, with 22 bases left between them. The CDR3 coding sequence is TGTGCCAGCAGTTCGCCCGTACAGGGTAGGGGGGCCACTGAAGCTTTCTTT. This codes for CASSSPVQGRGATEAFF.

The V and J genes are TRBV4-1 and TRBJ1-1; the match to TRBD1 covers 7 bases. The CDR3 sequence is 15 residues long. Germline V gives CDR1 MGHRA, CDR2 YSYEKL. V lost 0 bases, J lost 10 bases, and 11 bases stayed unmatched. This CDR3 is CASSQDLQGTLGAFF. The CDR3 DNA follows: TGCGCCAGCAGCCAAGACCTACAGGGGACCCTTGGAGCTTTCTTT.

The chain links TRBV9 to TRBJ1-5; a weak D match, TRBD1 (5 bases). V gave up 6 bases and J gave up 7 bases, with 17 bases separating them. CDR3 length: 14 residues. Germline CDR1 reads SGDLS; CDR2 reads YYNGEE. The CDR3 DNA sequence: TGTGCCAGCACGGGGCTTCGGGAAAGGCAGCCCCAGCATTTT. This codes for CASTGLRERQPQHF.

The chain couples TRBV5-6 to TRBJ1-2; tentatively, D is TRBD1 (6 bases). V was pared by 4 bases and J by 5 bases, with 9 bases between. This CDR3 comprises 12 residues. Germline V gene sequence: CDR1 SGHDT, CDR2 YYEEEE. The CDR3 is CASSPGEYGYTF. The CDR3, as DNA: TGTGCCAGCAGCCCAGGGGAATATGGCTACACCTTC.

The chain couples TRBV11-2 to TRBJ2-3; 10 nucleotides match TRBD2. The J segment lost 5 bases and the V segment lost 2 bases, leaving 13 bases of the junction unmatched. Per the germline V gene, CDR1 is SGHAT and CDR2 is FQNNGV. The CDR3 runs to 18 residues. The CDR3 region is CASSLRRRTSGIGDTQYF. DNA for the CDR3: TGTGCCAGCAGCTTACGCCGACGTACTAGCGGGATAGGAGATACGCAGTATTTT.